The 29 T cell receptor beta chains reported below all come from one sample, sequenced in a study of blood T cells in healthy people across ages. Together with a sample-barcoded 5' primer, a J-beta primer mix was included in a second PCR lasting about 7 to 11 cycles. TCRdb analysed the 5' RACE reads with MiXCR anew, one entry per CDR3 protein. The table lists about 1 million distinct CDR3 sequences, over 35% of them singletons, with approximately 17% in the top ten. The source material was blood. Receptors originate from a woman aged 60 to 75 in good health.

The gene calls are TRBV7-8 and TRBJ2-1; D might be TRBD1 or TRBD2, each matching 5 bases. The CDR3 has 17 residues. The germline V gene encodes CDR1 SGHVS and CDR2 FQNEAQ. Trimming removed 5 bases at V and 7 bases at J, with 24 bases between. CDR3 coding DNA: TGTGCCAGCAGCCGTATGGGAATGGGGGTGACGGGAAATGAGCAGTTCTTC. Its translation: CASSRMGMGVTGNEQFF. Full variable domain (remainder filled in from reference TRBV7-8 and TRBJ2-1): GAGVSQSPRYKVAKRGQDVALRCDPISGHVSLFWYQQALGQGPEFLTYFQNEAQLDKSGLPSDRFFAERPEGSVSTLKIQRTQQEDSAVYLCASSRMGMGVTGNEQFFGPGTRLTVL.

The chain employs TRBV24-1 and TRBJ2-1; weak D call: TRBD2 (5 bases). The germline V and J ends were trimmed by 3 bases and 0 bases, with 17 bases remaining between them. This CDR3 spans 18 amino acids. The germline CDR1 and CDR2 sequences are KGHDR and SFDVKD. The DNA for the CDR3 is TGTGCCACCAGTGATCCCCAACGAGCGGAAAGCTCCTACAATGAGCAGTTCTTC. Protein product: CATSDPQRAESSYNEQFF.

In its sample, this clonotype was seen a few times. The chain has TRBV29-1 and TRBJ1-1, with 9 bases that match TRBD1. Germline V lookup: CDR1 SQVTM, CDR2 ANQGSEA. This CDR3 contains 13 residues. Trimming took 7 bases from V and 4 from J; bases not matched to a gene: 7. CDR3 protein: CSASGQGSTEAFF. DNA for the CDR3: TGCAGCGCCTCGGGACAGGGATCCACTGAAGCTTTCTTT.

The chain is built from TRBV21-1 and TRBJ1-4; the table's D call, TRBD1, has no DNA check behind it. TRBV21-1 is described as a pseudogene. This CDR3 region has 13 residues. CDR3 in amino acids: CASGQGAHEKLFF. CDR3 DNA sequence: TGTGCCAGCGGTCAGGGGGCTCATGAAAAACTGTTTTTT.

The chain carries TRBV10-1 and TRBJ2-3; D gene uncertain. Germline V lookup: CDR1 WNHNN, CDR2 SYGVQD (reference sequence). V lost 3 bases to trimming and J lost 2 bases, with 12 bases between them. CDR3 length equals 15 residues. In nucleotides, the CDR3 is TGCGCCAGCAGTGATGTGGATACACTCACAGATACGCAGTATTTT. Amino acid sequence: CASSDVDTLTDTQYF.

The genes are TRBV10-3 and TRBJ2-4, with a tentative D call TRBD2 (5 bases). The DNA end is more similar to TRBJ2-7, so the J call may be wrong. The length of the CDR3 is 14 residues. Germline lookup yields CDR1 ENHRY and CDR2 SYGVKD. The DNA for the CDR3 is TGTGCCAGCAGCGGCGAACAAACCCACTACGAGCAGTACTTC. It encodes CASSGEQTHYEQYF.

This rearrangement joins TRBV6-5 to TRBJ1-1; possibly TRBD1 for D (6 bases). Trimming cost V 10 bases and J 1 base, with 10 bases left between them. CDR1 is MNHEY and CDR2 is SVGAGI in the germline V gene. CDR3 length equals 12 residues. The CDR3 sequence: CAIQGPNTEAFF. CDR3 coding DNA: TGTGCCATACAGGGCCCGAACACTGAAGCTTTCTTT.

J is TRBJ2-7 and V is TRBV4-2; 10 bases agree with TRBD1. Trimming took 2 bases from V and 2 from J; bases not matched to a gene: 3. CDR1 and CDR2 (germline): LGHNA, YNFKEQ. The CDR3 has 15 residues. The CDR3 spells CASSQPGQGTYEQYF. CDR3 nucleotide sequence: TGTGCCAGCAGCCAACCGGGACAGGGGACCTACGAGCAGTACTTC.

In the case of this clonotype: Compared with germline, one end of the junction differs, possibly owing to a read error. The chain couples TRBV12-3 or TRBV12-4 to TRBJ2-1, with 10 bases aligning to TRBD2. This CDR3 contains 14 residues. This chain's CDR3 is CANSGGLADNEQFF. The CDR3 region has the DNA TGTGCCAACAGTGGCGGACTAGCGGACAATGAGCAGTTCTTC.

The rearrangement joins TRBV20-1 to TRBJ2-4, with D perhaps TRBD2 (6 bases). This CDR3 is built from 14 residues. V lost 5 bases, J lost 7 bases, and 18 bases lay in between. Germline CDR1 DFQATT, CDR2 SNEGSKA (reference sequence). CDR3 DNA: TGCAGTGCTGCTAAGCGACTAGAACTGAACATTCAGTACTTC. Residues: CSAAKRLELNIQYF.

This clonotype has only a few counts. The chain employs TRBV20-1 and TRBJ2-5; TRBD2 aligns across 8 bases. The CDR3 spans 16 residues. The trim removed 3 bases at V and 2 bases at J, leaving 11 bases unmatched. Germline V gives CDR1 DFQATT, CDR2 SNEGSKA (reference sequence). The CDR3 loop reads CSASRLAGGRQETQYF. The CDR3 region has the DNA TGCAGTGCTAGTAGGTTGGCGGGAGGCCGACAAGAGACCCAGTACTTC.

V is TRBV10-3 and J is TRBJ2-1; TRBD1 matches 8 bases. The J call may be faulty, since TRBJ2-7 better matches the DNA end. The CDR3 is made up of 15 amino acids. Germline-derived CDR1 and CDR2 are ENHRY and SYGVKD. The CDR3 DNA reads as TGTGCCATCAGTGAGTCCCAGGGGGCCGACAATGAGCAGTACTTC. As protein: CAISESQGADNEQYF.

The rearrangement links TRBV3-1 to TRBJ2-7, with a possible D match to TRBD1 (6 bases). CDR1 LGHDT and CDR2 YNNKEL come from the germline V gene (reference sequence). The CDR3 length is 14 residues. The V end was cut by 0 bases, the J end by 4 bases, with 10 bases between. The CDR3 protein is CASSQEQGRYEQYF. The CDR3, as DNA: TGTGCCAGCAGCCAAGAACAGGGAAGGTACGAGCAGTACTTC.

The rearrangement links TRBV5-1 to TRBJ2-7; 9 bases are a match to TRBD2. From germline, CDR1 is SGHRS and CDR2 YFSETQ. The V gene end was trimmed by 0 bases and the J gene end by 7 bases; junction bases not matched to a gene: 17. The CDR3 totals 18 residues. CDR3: CASSLEGSGRKNLNEQYF. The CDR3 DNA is TGCGCCAGCAGCTTGGAAGGTAGCGGGAGAAAGAATCTGAATGAGCAGTACTTC.

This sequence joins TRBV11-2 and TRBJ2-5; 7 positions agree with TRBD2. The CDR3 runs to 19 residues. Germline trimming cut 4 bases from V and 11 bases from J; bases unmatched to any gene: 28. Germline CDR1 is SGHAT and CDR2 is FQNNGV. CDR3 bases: TGTGCCAGCAGCTCCGAGCGGTGGGTACGGGGGGAAATAGTCAATGAGCAGTACTTC. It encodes CASSSERWVRGEIVNEQYF.

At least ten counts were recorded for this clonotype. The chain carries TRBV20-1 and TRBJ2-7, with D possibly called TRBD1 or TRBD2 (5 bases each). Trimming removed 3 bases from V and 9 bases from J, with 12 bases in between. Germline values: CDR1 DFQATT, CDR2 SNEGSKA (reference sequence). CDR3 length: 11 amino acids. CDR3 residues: CSASGDLGQYF. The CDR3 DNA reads TGCAGTGCTAGTGGGGACCTCGGGCAGTACTTC.

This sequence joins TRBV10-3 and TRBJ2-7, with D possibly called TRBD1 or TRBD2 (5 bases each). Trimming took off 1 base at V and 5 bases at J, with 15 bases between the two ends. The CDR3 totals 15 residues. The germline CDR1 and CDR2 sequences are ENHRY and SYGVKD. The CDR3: CAISELTGTFHEQYF. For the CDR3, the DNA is TGTGCCATCAGTGAGTTAACCGGGACGTTCCACGAGCAGTACTTC.

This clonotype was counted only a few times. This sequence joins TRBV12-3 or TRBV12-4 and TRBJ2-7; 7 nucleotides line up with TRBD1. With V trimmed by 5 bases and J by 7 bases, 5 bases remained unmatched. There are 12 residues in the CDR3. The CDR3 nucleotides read TGTGCCAGCAGTGAACCGACAGGGGAGCAGTACTTC. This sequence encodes CASSEPTGEQYF.

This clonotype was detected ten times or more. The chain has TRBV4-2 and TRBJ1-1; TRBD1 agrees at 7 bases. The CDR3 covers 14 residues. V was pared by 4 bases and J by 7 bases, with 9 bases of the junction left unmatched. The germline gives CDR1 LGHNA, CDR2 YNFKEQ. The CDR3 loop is CASSRGTGDVEAFF. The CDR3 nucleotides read TGTGCCAGCAGCCGGGGAACAGGGGATGTTGAAGCTTTCTTT.

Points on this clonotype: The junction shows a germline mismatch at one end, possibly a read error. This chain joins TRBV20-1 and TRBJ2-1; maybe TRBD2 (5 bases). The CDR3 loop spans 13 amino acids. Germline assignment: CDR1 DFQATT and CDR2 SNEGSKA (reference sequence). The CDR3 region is CSVRERGFGEQFF. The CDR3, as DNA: TGCAGTGTTAGAGAAAGAGGGTTTGGGGAGCAGTTCTTC.

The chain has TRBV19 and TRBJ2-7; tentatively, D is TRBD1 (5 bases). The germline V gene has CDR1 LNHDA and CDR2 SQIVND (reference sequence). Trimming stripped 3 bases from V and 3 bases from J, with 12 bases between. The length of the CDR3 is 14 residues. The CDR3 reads CASSMGRDGYEQYF. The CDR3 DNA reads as TGTGCCAGTAGTATGGGCAGGGATGGCTACGAGCAGTACTTC. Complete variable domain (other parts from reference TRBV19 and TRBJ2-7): DGGITQSPKYLFRKEGQNVTLSCEQNLNHDAMYWYRQDPGQGLRLIYYSQIVNDFQKGDIAEGYSVSREKKESFPLTVTSAQKNPTAFYLCASSMGRDGYEQYFGPGTRLTVT.

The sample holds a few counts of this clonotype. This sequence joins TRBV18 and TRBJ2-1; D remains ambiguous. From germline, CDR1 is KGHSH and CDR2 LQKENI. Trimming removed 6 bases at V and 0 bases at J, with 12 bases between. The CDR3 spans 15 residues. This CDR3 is CASSQESSSYNEQFF. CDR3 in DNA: TGTGCCAGCTCCCAAGAGTCGAGCTCCTACAATGAGCAGTTCTTC.

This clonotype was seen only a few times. CDR3 nucleotides: TGTGCCACTCAACTAGCGGGAGGGCCTGAGCAGTACTTC. Translation: CATQLAGGPEQYF. The V call is TRBV10-3, the J call TRBJ2-5; 13 nucleotides match TRBD2. Germline V gene data show CDR1 as ENHRY and CDR2 as SYGVKD. The ends lost 10 bases at V and 11 bases at J; junction bases unmatched: 10. The CDR3 is 13 residues long.

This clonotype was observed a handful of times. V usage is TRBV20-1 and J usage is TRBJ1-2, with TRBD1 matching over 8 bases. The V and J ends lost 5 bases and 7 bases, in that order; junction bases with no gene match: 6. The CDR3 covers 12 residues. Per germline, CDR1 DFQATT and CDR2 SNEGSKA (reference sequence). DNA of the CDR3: TGCAGTGCTCGAACAGGGGGTGCTGGCTACACCTTC. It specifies CSARTGGAGYTF.

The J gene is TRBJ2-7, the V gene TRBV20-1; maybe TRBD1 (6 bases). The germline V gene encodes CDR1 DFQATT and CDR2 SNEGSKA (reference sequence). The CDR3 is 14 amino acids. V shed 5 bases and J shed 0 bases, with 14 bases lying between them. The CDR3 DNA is TGCAGTGCTGCAAAGGGGGAGTCCTCCTACGAGCAGTACTTC. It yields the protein CSAAKGESSYEQYF.

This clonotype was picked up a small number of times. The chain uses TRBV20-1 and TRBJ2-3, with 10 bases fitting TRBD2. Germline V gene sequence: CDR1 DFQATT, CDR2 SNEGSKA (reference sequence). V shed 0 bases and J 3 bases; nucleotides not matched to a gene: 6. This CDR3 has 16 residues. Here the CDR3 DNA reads TGCAGTGCTAGAGATGGGGCTAGCGGGAGAACAGATACGCAGTATTTT. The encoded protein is CSARDGASGRTDTQYF.

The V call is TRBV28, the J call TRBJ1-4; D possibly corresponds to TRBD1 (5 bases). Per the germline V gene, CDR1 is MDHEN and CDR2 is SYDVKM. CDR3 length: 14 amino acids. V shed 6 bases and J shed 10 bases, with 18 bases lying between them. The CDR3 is CASSPLRSQGKLFF. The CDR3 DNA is TGTGCCAGCAGCCCTCTTAGGTCCCAGGGAAAACTGTTTTTT.

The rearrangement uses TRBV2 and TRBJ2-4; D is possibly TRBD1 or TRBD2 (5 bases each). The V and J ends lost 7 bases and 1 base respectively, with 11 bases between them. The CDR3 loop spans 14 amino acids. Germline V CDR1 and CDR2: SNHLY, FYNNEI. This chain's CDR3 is CASTREGAKNIQYF. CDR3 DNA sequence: TGTGCCAGCACCCGAGAGGGGGCCAAAAACATTCAGTACTTC.

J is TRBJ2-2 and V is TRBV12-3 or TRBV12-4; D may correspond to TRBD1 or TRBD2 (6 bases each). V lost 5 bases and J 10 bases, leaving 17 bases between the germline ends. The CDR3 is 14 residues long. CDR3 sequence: CASSPGARGVELFF. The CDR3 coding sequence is TGTGCCAGCAGTCCAGGGGCTAGGGGGGTGGAGCTGTTTTTT.